The clone carrying this T cell receptor (beta chain) was observed at least ten times. The CDR3 is 15 amino acids. Germline V CDR1 and CDR2: SGHDT, YYEEEE. The V end lost 1 base, the J end lost 5 bases, and 13 bases lay between the germline ends. The entry originates in a study of identical twins. Using its own MiXCR run on the 5' RACE reads, TCRdb lists one record per CDR3 protein. In the table there are roughly 200,000 distinct CDR3 sequences, around 6.9% of which are singletons. These sequences were also reported in another study, on yellow fever vaccine responses in identical twins.

The sample consisted of memory (CD45RO+) T cells sorted from blood. The J gene is TRBJ2-1, the V gene TRBV5-6; no clear D. This receptor was taken from a woman younger than 35 in good health. Here the CDR3 DNA reads TGTGCCAGCAGCTTGAACTCTCCCGACGACAATGAGCAGTTCTTC. It yields the protein CASSLNSPDDNEQFF.